These 22 T cell receptor beta chains originate from one sample sequenced in a study of molecular identifiers for immune sequencing clone quantification. TCRdb analysed the PCR reads with MiXCR anew, one entry per CDR3 protein. The table has approximately 60,000 distinct CDR3 sequences, 15% to 20% seen once. Material for sequencing was naive CD8+ T cells from blood, with Jurkat cell RNA spiked in. Subset given: FACS-sorted CD8+CD4-CCR7+CD45RA+ naive T cells. All receptors derive from a human donor in good health. Some libraries in this study had Jurkat cell RNA spiked in.

This clonotype showed up just a few times. A read error is possible here, since a much larger clone lies one base away. The rearrangement joins TRBV5-5 to TRBJ2-3, with TRBD2 as a possible D gene (5 bases). V was pared by 7 bases and J by 2 bases, with 26 bases between. CDR1 SGHKS and CDR2 YYEKEE come from the germline V gene (reference sequence). This CDR3 comprises 18 residues. The CDR3 spells CASGLDFWEPSSTDTQYF. As DNA, the CDR3 is TGTGCCAGCGGCCTGGATTTCTGGGAGCCGTCGTCCACAGATACGCAGTATTTT.

This clonotype was detected ten times or more. The rearrangement joins TRBV28 to TRBJ2-7; 7 bases line up with TRBD1. Per the germline V gene, CDR1 is MDHEN and CDR2 is SYDVKM. CDR3 length: 14 amino acids. Germline trimming cut 7 bases from V and 3 bases from J; bases unmatched to any gene: 9. The chain's CDR3 is CASTNAGTVYEQYF. The CDR3 DNA reads as TGTGCCAGCACCAACGCCGGGACAGTCTACGAGCAGTACTTC.

This clonotype showed up many times. The CDR3 nucleotides are TGCGCCAGCAGCCAAGATACTAGCGTCAGTGGCTACGAGCAGTACTTC. This sequence encodes CASSQDTSVSGYEQYF. The J gene is TRBJ2-7, the V gene TRBV4-3, with 7 bases matching TRBD2. This CDR3 has 16 residues. The V segment lost 0 bases and the J segment 3 bases; nucleotides outside the gene matches: 8. CDR1 is LGHNA, CDR2 YSLEER, per germline.

At least ten counts were recorded for this clonotype. The chain has TRBV3-1 and TRBJ1-1, with unresolved D. The CDR3 spans 12 residues. Trimming left V 0 bases short and J 6 bases short, with 5 bases between. Germline V gene data show CDR1 as LGHDT and CDR2 as YNNKEL (reference sequence). CDR3 nucleotide sequence: TGTGCCAGCAGCCAAGATTACGCTGAAGCTTTCTTT. Its protein is CASSQDYAEAFF.

In this sample, this clonotype turned up many times. The J gene is TRBJ1-2, the V gene TRBV3-1; D remains unclear. CDR1 is LGHDT and CDR2 is YNNKEL in the germline V gene (reference sequence). The CDR3 is 13 amino acids. Trimming took 1 base from V and 4 from J, leaving 7 bases between them. This CDR3 reads CASSQVTAYGYTF. The CDR3 bases are TGTGCCAGCAGCCAAGTCACTGCCTATGGCTACACCTTC.

The CDR3 reads CASSYFQSYEQYF. DNA of the CDR3: TGTGCCAGCAGTTACTTTCAGTCCTACGAGCAGTACTTC. The gene calls are TRBV6-2 or TRBV6-3 and TRBJ2-7, with D hard to call. The length of the CDR3 is 13 residues. The V gene's germline CDR1 is MNHEY and CDR2 SVGEGT. Between the trimmed V and J ends, which lost 1 base and 1 base, there was a span of 5 bases.

This clonotype was counted a few times. J is TRBJ2-1 and V is TRBV27, with D perhaps matching TRBD2 (5 bases). CDR1 and CDR2 from the germline V gene are MNHEY and SMNVEV (reference sequence). The ends were cut back, 4 bases at V and 8 bases at J, with 12 bases in the middle. CDR3 length: 13 residues. The CDR3 sequence is CASSYWGAHEQFF. In DNA form, the CDR3 reads TGTGCCAGCAGTTATTGGGGAGCCCATGAGCAGTTCTTC.

This sequence joins TRBV11-3 and TRBJ2-1; TRBD2 aligns across 7 bases. Germline V gives CDR1 SGHNT, CDR2 YENEEA. This CDR3 has 13 amino acids. The ends lost 5 bases at V and 9 bases at J; junction bases unmatched: 7. The CDR3 region is CASSPTSEAEQFF. CDR3 DNA sequence: TGTGCCAGCAGCCCAACTAGCGAGGCTGAGCAGTTCTTC. Full variable domain (outside the CDR3, taken from reference TRBV11-3 and TRBJ2-1): EAGVVQSPRYKIIEKKQPVAFWCNPISGHNTLYWYLQNLGQGPELLIRYENEEAVDDSQLPKDRFSAERLKGVDSTLKIQPAELGDSAVYLCASSPTSEAEQFFGPGTRLTVL.

In its sample, this clonotype was seen many times. This CDR3 reads CASSDGVAYEQYF. The CDR3 DNA reads as TGTGCCAGCAGCGACGGGGTAGCCTACGAGCAGTACTTC. The V and J genes are TRBV5-6 and TRBJ2-7; D is possibly TRBD2 (5 bases). V lost 4 bases and J 2 bases, leaving 10 bases between the germline ends. The CDR3 sequence is 13 residues long. CDR1 is SGHDT, CDR2 YYEEEE, per germline.

Many counts were recorded for this clonotype. The chain combines TRBV7-8 with TRBJ1-5; maybe TRBD1 (5 bases). V dropped 3 bases and J dropped 1 base, with 13 bases sitting between them. Germline V CDR1 and CDR2: SGHVS, FQNEAQ. The CDR3 spans 16 residues. CDR3 sequence: CASSLKTETSNQPQHF. CDR3 bases: TGTGCCAGCAGCTTGAAGACAGAAACAAGCAATCAGCCCCAGCATTTT. Full variable domain (rest looked up from reference TRBV7-8 and TRBJ1-5): GAGVSQSPRYKVAKRGQDVALRCDPISGHVSLFWYQQALGQGPEFLTYFQNEAQLDKSGLPSDRFFAERPEGSVSTLKIQRTQQEDSAVYLCASSLKTETSNQPQHFGDGTRLSIL.

This clonotype was observed many times. This chain connects TRBV11-2 to TRBJ2-3; TRBD2 matches 12 bases. Trimming removed 2 bases from V and 0 bases from J; junction bases left unmatched: 6. Germline values: CDR1 SGHAT, CDR2 FQNNGV. The CDR3 covers 18 residues. The CDR3 nucleotides read TGTGCCAGCAGCTTATCGGCAGGACTAGCGGGGAGCACAGATACGCAGTATTTT. It codes for CASSLSAGLAGSTDTQYF.

This clonotype has more than one count but fewer than ten. CDR3 sequence reads: CASSSPFEVNTEAFF. As DNA, the CDR3 is TGTGCCAGCAGCTCCCCGTTTGAGGTAAACACTGAAGCTTTCTTT. The gene calls are TRBV7-9 and TRBJ1-1; no reliable D call. The CDR3 loop spans 15 amino acids. The germline CDR1 and CDR2 sequences are SEHNR and FQNEAQ (reference sequence). Trimming stripped 4 bases from V and 2 bases from J, with 14 bases between. The full variable domain, rest sourced from reference TRBV7-9 and TRBJ1-1, is DTGVSQNPRHKITKRGQNVTFRCDPISEHNRLYWYRQTLGQGPEFLTYFQNEAQLEKSRLLSDRFSAERPKGSFSTLEIQRTEQGDSAMYLCASSSPFEVNTEAFFGQGTRLTVV.

This clonotype was detected many times. V is TRBV7-2 and J is TRBJ2-7; 10 bases match TRBD2. The CDR3 loop spans 15 amino acids. CDR1 is SGHTA and CDR2 is FQGNSA in the germline V gene. The J segment lost 3 bases and the V segment lost 1 base, leaving 3 bases of the junction unmatched. CDR3 region: CASSLGPSGSYEQYF. DNA of the CDR3: TGTGCCAGCAGCTTAGGACCTAGCGGGAGCTACGAGCAGTACTTC.

About this clonotype itself: With a much larger clone just one base away, this may be a read error. The chain recombines TRBV18 with TRBJ2-1; D gene ambiguous. This CDR3 has 12 amino acids. Germline lookup yields CDR1 KGHSH and CDR2 LQKENI. CDR3 in amino acids: CASPPPGNEQFF. In nucleotides, the CDR3 is TGTGCCAGCCCACCCCCCGGCAATGAGCAGTTCTTC.

This clonotype occurred many times. V is TRBV27 and J is TRBJ1-1, with 10 nucleotides matching TRBD1. With 2 bases clipped from V and 7 bases from J, the junction kept 7 bases outside the gene matches. Germline CDR1 and CDR2: MNHEY and SMNVEV (reference sequence). The CDR3 consists of 15 residues. Written as DNA, the CDR3 is TGTGCCAGCAGTTTAACCGGGACAGGGGCGATTGAAGCTTTCTTT. Its protein is CASSLTGTGAIEAFF.

To note about this clonotype: A read error is possible here, since a much larger clone lies one base away. This chain uses TRBV20-1 with TRBJ2-7, with 9 nucleotides matching TRBD2. J was trimmed by 5 bases and V by 4 bases; bases with no gene match: 9. Germline CDR1 reads DFQATT; CDR2 reads SNEGSKA (reference sequence). CDR3 length equals 14 residues. The CDR3: CSAIEAGGINEQYF. DNA of the CDR3: TGCAGTGCTATAGAAGCGGGAGGAATCAACGAGCAGTACTTC.

This clonotype was detected ten times or more. The chain employs TRBV4-1 and TRBJ2-7; 9 bases are shared with TRBD2. This CDR3 contains 15 residues. Germline assignment: CDR1 MGHRA and CDR2 YSYEKL. Losses at the gene ends were 0 bases for V and 3 bases for J; bases not matched to a gene: 3. CDR3 sequence (DNA): TGCGCCAGCAGCCAAGATACTAGCGGGTACTACGAGCAGTACTTC. Residues: CASSQDTSGYYEQYF.

Regarding this clonotype: A read error may be the cause here, since a much bigger clone is one base away. This chain connects TRBV11-3 to TRBJ2-7, with 14 bases aligning to TRBD2. From germline, CDR1 is SGHNT and CDR2 YENEEA. The CDR3 length is 14 residues. The CDR3 sequence is CASSPGLAGEERYF. The DNA of the CDR3 is TGTGCCAGCAGCCCGGGACTAGCGGGAGAAGAGCGGTACTTC.

This clonotype was counted many times. The V and J genes are TRBV7-9 and TRBJ2-3; D is uncertain. Germline loops: CDR1 SEHNR, CDR2 FQNEAQ (reference sequence). The CDR3 has 16 residues. V gave up 3 bases and J gave up 0 bases, with 13 bases separating them. The CDR3 bases are TGTGCCAGCAGCTTTAGAGTCGAAACGAGCACAGATACGCAGTATTTT. Translation gives CASSFRVETSTDTQYF.

This sequence joins TRBV11-3 and TRBJ2-7; D remains unclear. This CDR3 contains 14 residues. With 1 base removed from V and 2 bases from J, the gap between germline ends came to 9 bases. CDR1 and CDR2 from the germline V gene are SGHNT and YENEEA. The CDR3 is CASSLAAGTYEQYF. DNA for the CDR3: TGTGCCAGCAGCTTAGCGGCAGGCACCTACGAGCAGTACTTC.

A note on this clonotype: The junction does not match germline at one end; this may be a read error. V usage is TRBV12-3 or TRBV12-4 and J usage is TRBJ1-2, with TRBD1 as a possible D gene (6 bases). The CDR3 totals 14 residues. Written as DNA, the CDR3 is TGTGCCAGCAGTCCGGACAGCGCTATCTATAGCTACACCTTC. Translated: CASSPDSAIYSYTF.

The chain joins TRBV4-3 to TRBJ2-1; TRBD1 matches 10 bases. The CDR3 runs 14 residues. Germline assignment: CDR1 LGHNA and CDR2 YSLEER. With V trimmed by 2 bases and J by 12 bases, 7 bases remained unmatched. The CDR3 reads CASSQIRTGGMQFF. CDR3 nucleotides: TGCGCCAGCAGCCAAATCAGGACAGGGGGAATGCAGTTCTTC.